What follows are 22 T cell receptor beta chains derived from one specimen sequenced in a study of graft-versus-host responses after intestinal transplantation. Each mixed lymphocyte reaction held around 200,000 CFSE-labeled responders and around 200,000 irradiated violet-dye-labeled stimulators. Profiling relied on immunoSEQ multiplex PCR, and the TCRdb table lists in-frame clones only, not all of them. The data show roughly 13,000 clones, around two fifths seen once. The starting material was alloreactive CD8+ T cells from a mixed lymphocyte reaction culture, obtained before intestinal transplant. Noted subset: CFSE-low proliferating T cells sorted from approximately six-day pre-transplant mixed lymphocyte reaction (GvH or HvG direction). These TCRs come from a human patient who received an intestinal transplant.

The genes are TRBV6-1 and TRBJ2-7; unclear D gene. Germline V lookup: CDR1 MNHNS, CDR2 SASEGT. Trimming stripped 11 bases from V and 3 bases from J, with 5 bases between. The CDR3 extends over 9 amino acids. CDR3 sequence reads: CAVHYEQYF. The CDR3 DNA follows: TGTGCCGTCCACTACGAGCAGTACTTC.

The rearrangement links TRBV7-8 to TRBJ1-2, with a weak D call TRBD1 (6 bases). In germline, CDR1 is SGHVS, CDR2 FQNEAQ. V gave up 0 bases and J gave up 6 bases, with 11 bases separating them. CDR3 size: 14 residues. This chain's CDR3 is CASSLAYRADGYTF. CDR3 bases: TGTGCCAGCAGCTTAGCGTACAGGGCGGATGGCTACACCTTC.

The gene calls are TRBV30 and TRBJ2-1; TRBD2 agrees at 8 bases. V shed 3 bases, J shed 4 bases, and the junction held 2 bases outside the gene matches. This CDR3 comprises 13 residues. Per the germline V gene, CDR1 is GTSNPN and CDR2 is SVGIG (reference sequence). This CDR3 is CAWRLADYNEQFF. The CDR3 DNA follows: TGTGCCTGGAGACTAGCGGATTACAATGAGCAGTTCTTC.

This sequence joins TRBV5-1 and TRBJ2-3; 12 bases fit TRBD2. The germline gives CDR1 SGHRS, CDR2 YFSETQ. J lost 6 bases, V lost 1 base, and 3 bases had no gene match. CDR3 size: 15 residues. The CDR3 is CASSLRTSGVDTQYF. In DNA form, the CDR3 reads TGCGCCAGCAGCTTGCGGACTAGCGGGGTGGATACGCAGTATTTT.

Here the CDR3 reads CASSQGLSSYNSPLHF. CDR3 sequence (DNA): TGCGCCAGCAGCCAAGGTCTAAGCTCCTATAATTCACCCCTCCACTTT. This chain connects TRBV4-1 to TRBJ1-6; D unclear. Between the trimmed V and J ends, which lost 1 base and 0 bases, there was a span of 7 bases. The CDR3 length is 16 residues. CDR1 and CDR2 (germline): MGHRA, YSYEKL.

V is TRBV5-6 and J is TRBJ2-3; 8 bases agree with TRBD2. The V gene end was trimmed by 5 bases and the J gene end by 4 bases; junction bases not matched to a gene: 3. CDR1 is SGHDT and CDR2 is YYEEEE in the germline V gene. The CDR3 is 13 amino acids. The CDR3 sequence is CASSSGGADTQYF. CDR3 nucleotides: TGTGCCAGCAGTTCCGGGGGGGCAGATACGCAGTATTTT.

By frequency in the sample, this clone is medium-sized. The V gene is TRBV13, the J gene TRBJ2-7; tentative D call: TRBD1 (7 bases). The germline gives CDR1 PRHDT, CDR2 FYEKMQ (reference sequence). V dropped 5 bases and J dropped 0 bases, with 14 bases sitting between them. CDR3 size: 15 residues. The CDR3 region is CASSPTEGASYEQYF. The CDR3 bases are TGTGCCAGCAGCCCCACGGAGGGGGCCTCCTACGAGCAGTACTTC.

The rearrangement uses TRBV6-1 and TRBJ2-7; 10 bases fit TRBD1. Unmatched junction bases numbered 2, after V lost 4 bases and J lost 2 bases. The CDR3 covers 14 residues. Germline loops: CDR1 MNHNS, CDR2 SASEGT. The CDR3 is CASSAGTGAYEQYF. The CDR3 coding sequence is TGTGCCAGCAGTGCCGGGACAGGGGCCTACGAGCAGTACTTC.

This clone ranks as medium-sized (0.01 to 0.1%). This chain uses TRBV29-1 with TRBJ1-2; 8 nucleotides align to TRBD1. Germline assignment: CDR1 SQVTM and CDR2 ANQGSEA. The CDR3 is made up of 14 amino acids. With V trimmed by 3 bases and J by 5 bases, 8 bases remained unmatched. Written as DNA, the CDR3 is TGCAGCGTTGATTCCGGACAGGGATATTATGGCTACACCTTC. This codes for CSVDSGQGYYGYTF.

This clone showed up just once. The V and J genes are TRBV5-6 and TRBJ1-5; D is ambiguous. The CDR3 is 14 residues long. Germline V lookup: CDR1 SGHDT, CDR2 YYEEEE. The V gene lost 1 base and the J gene lost 1 base, with 6 bases spanning the gap. CDR3 coding DNA: TGTGCCAGCAGCTTGCTGCGAAGCAATCAGCCCCAGCATTTT. It codes for CASSLLRSNQPQHF. Complete variable domain (other parts from reference TRBV5-6 and TRBJ1-5): DAGVTQSPTHLIKTRGQQVTLRCSPKSGHDTVSWYQQALGQGPQFIFQYYEEEERQRGNFPDRFSGHQFPNYSSELNVNALLLGDSALYLCASSLLRSNQPQHFGDGTRLSIL.

This clone was found a few times. The V call is TRBV6-6, the J call TRBJ2-1; TRBD1 agrees at 10 bases. Germline loops: CDR1 MNHNY, CDR2 SVGAGI (reference sequence). The CDR3 totals 14 residues. V lost 5 bases to trimming and J lost 4 bases; unmatched junction nucleotides: 2. CDR3 DNA: TGTGCCAGCAGTAGGACAGGGGGTTACAATGAGCAGTTCTTC. Residues: CASSRTGGYNEQFF.

The table lists this clone with a few counts. Within the sample, other DNA sequences also encode this same CDR3. The chain couples TRBV7-9 to TRBJ1-4, with no clear D. Germline V lookup: CDR1 SEHNR, CDR2 FQNEAQ (reference sequence). The V end lost 2 bases, the J end lost 0 bases, and 4 bases lay between the germline ends. The length of the CDR3 is 14 residues. Here the CDR3 DNA reads TGTGCCAGCAGCTTATCAGCAACTAATGAAAAACTGTTTTTT. Translation gives CASSLSATNEKLFF.

The rearrangement joins TRBV30 to TRBJ2-2, with D hard to call. V dropped 4 bases and J dropped 7 bases, with 7 bases sitting between them. The length of the CDR3 is 11 residues. Germline assignment: CDR1 GTSNPN and CDR2 SVGIG (reference sequence). In DNA form, the CDR3 reads TGTGCCTGGACCTATAACGGGGAGCTGTTTTTT. Protein: CAWTYNGELFF.

The genes are TRBV30 and TRBJ2-3; D unclear. V was clipped by 4 bases and J by 0 bases, with 11 bases between them. The germline CDR1 and CDR2 sequences are GTSNPN and SVGIG (reference sequence). The CDR3 consists of 14 residues. CDR3 sequence (DNA): TGTGCCTGGACCGCCGTTACTAGCACAGATACGCAGTATTTT. This gives the protein CAWTAVTSTDTQYF.

V usage is TRBV30 and J usage is TRBJ2-7, with 7 bases that match TRBD1. Looked up from germline, CDR1 is GTSNPN and CDR2 is SVGIG (reference sequence). The CDR3 consists of 14 residues. J was trimmed by 7 bases and V by 3 bases; bases with no gene match: 12. The CDR3 bases are TGTGCCTGGAGCAGGGGGAGTGTTATAGAGGAGCAGTACTTC. Translated, it gives CAWSRGSVIEEQYF.

This sequence joins TRBV6-1 and TRBJ1-5; D might be TRBD1 (5 bases). This CDR3 is 16 amino acids long. The germline V gene encodes CDR1 MNHNS and CDR2 SASEGT. The ends were cut back, 3 bases at V and 3 bases at J, with 15 bases in the middle. Here the CDR3 reads CASSDWGGLFNQPQHF. The CDR3 DNA is TGTGCCAGCAGTGACTGGGGGGGACTGTTCAATCAGCCCCAGCATTTT.

The chain recombines TRBV27 with TRBJ2-6, with TRBD2 as a possible D gene (7 bases). V was cut by 3 bases and J by 2 bases, with 20 bases left in between. CDR3 length equals 19 residues. Germline CDR1 reads MNHEY; CDR2 reads SMNVEV (reference sequence). CDR3 amino acids: CASSFNDRGGETGANVLTF. The CDR3 DNA sequence: TGTGCCAGCAGTTTCAACGATAGGGGGGGGGAAACTGGGGCCAACGTCCTGACTTTC.

The V and J genes are TRBV19 and TRBJ1-2; D is uncertain. Germline V gene lookup returns CDR1 LNHDA and CDR2 SQIVND (reference sequence). The CDR3 sequence is 14 residues long. Trimming removed 6 bases from V and 5 bases from J, with 16 bases in between. The CDR3, as DNA: TGTGCCAGTAGCAAATCGGGATCGCTTTATGGCTACACCTTC. Residues: CASSKSGSLYGYTF.

In this sample, this clone turned up many times. The junction departs from germline at one end; a sequencing error may be responsible. The V gene is TRBV2, the J gene TRBJ1-1, with 12 bases identical to TRBD1. Germline lookup yields CDR1 SNHLY and CDR2 FYNNEI. This CDR3 has 18 amino acids. The DNA for the CDR3 is TGTGCCAGGAGTGATTTATTCGGGGACAGGGGGCTGGGGACTGAAGCTTTCTTT. Protein sequence: CARSDLFGDRGLGTEAFF.

The chain combines TRBV19 with TRBJ2-7, with 9 bases matching TRBD2. V lost 5 bases, J lost 4 bases, and 15 bases stayed unmatched. The CDR3 contains 17 residues. Looked up from germline, CDR1 is LNHDA and CDR2 is SQIVND (reference sequence). CDR3: CASSPFRLAETEYEQYF. In DNA, the CDR3 is TGTGCCAGTAGTCCCTTTAGACTAGCGGAAACGGAATACGAGCAGTACTTC.

In this sample, this clone turned up a few times. The rearrangement uses TRBV4-3 and TRBJ2-7; unclear D gene. Germline CDR1 and CDR2: LGHNA and YSLEER. This CDR3 comprises 15 residues. Trimming shortened V by 4 bases and J by 6 bases, and 19 bases separated the two germline ends. This chain's CDR3 is CASSPSLGEALEQYF. DNA of the CDR3: TGCGCCAGCAGCCCGTCCCTAGGAGAAGCTCTCGAGCAGTACTTC.

V usage is TRBV28 and J usage is TRBJ2-1; 7 bases are a match to TRBD2. The V gene end was trimmed by 8 bases and the J gene end by 4 bases; junction bases not matched to a gene: 5. The CDR3 covers 13 residues. In germline, CDR1 is MDHEN, CDR2 SYDVKM. The CDR3 reads CASGLAAYNEQFF. As DNA, the CDR3 is TGTGCCAGCGGGCTAGCGGCGTACAATGAGCAGTTCTTC.